This T cell receptor beta chain was recovered during a study of T cells after yellow fever vaccination (dated by TCRdb to the late 2010s). As for the study more broadly: Libraries from fractions with low cell numbers were prepared with the SMART-Seq v4 Ultra Low Input RNA kit. Bulk PBMC replicates and cell subsets were isolated from blood drawn at multiple timepoints before and after both primary and secondary immunization. The cohort comprised two healthy male donors, one aged 18 to 30 and one aged 30 to 40 years. Bulk TCR alpha and beta repertoires were sequenced longitudinally to track T-cell clones before and after primary and booster YFV17D yellow fever vaccination. The investigation overall reported the following: Compared with the primary T-cell response, the secondary T-cell response was faster but weaker, reaching its peak on day 5 rather than on day 15. Because abundant contaminating clonotypes from the bulk population could be contained in FACS-sorted repertoires, computational filtering was required. Because only a couple of donors were included in the study, the extent to which the findings can be generalized is limited. A small share of clonotypes occurred in both CD4 and CD8 compartments, likely arising from convergent recombination. After the booster, most of the clones that had expanded following primary vaccination were detected again (almost 98% of CD4 and around 88% of CD8), which suggests that memory was broadly maintained.

This sample's treatment or condition label indicates: live attenuated yellow fever vaccine strain. At each blood-draw timepoint, two biological replicates of bulk PBMCs were collected. PBMCs were isolated from peripheral blood using a standard Ficoll-Paque protocol. TriZol was used to extract RNA from bulk PBMCs, CD4 and CD8 fractions, and dextramer-positive and dextramer-negative fractions. With respect to this clonotype: Its antigen is currently not known. No per-base quality is available; no much larger clone lies one base away.

TCR cDNA was synthesized by 5'RACE template switching, which introduced a universal primer site and unique molecular identifiers. Priming of cDNA synthesis was performed from both the TCR alpha and TCR beta constant segments. Two PCR steps were used to amplify libraries, with sample barcodes and sequencing adapters being added in the second step. Sequencing of libraries was performed on Illumina HiSeq 2500 (2x100 bp) or NovaSeq (2x150 bp). Per the source publication's procedure: Reads were demultiplexed and collapsed into UMI consensus sequences with MIGEC, and V(D)J alignment was performed with MiXCR. Vaccine-responding clonotypes were identified with edgeR using replicate PBMC samples, with FDR below 0.01 and a log2 fold change above 5 up to day 15 being required. Each bulk clonotype received a CD4 or CD8 identity based on whether the sequenced CD4 or CD8 repertoire contained that clonotype at higher abundance. TCRdb redid the processing of the public reads, applying fastp at Q25 and MiXCR, and retained in-frame beta chains. Every distinct CDR3 protein forms one entry, paired with its most common genes and DNA. In this record, the V and J calls reflect TCRdb's handling and not the investigators' own analysis. This sample holds about 630,000 distinct CDR3 sequences; 9% to 15% were observed only once. The ten top clones hold 15% of the sample.

This receptor was identified in a man aged 30 to 39 who received the YFV17D yellow fever vaccine. The material sequenced was PBMCs, taken on the day of the yellow fever booster vaccination.

The bases are TGTGCCATCAGCCCCGAGCGGGAGGGCCGGGATACGCAGTATTTT. Protein translation: CAISPEREGRDTQYF. The chain is encoded by TRBV10-3 joined to TRBJ2-3; TRBD2 matches 10 bases in the middle. Trimming accounts for 6 bases at V and 6 bases at J, while the number of junction bases matched to no gene is 9. CDR1 and CDR2, per the germline V gene, are ENHRY and SYGVKD. The CDR3 runs 15 amino acids, cysteine and phenylalanine included. CDR3 DNA only is kept here, 45 bases in frame from base 1.